This note documents a single T cell receptor (beta chain) sequence. Its antigen is still unknown. Only in-frame clones appear in the TCRdb table, and some are missing; sequencing was by immunoSEQ multiplex PCR. The sample yields tens of thousands of clones, around 96% seen once. The CDR3 covers 15 residues. V lost 4 bases to trimming and J lost 2 bases; unmatched junction nucleotides: 4. Germline CDR1 reads SNHLY; CDR2 reads FYNNEI. This entry belongs to a study of siplizumab effects on memory and regulatory T cells. Overall study findings and caveats: Memory cells seemed less diverse than naive T cells, which seemed major alloresponse contributors.

Sequences were generated from unstimulated naive, memory, effector memory and TEMRA subsets in a few donor pairs. The sample consisted of naive CD8+ T cells sorted from blood. This clonotype was obtained from a human donor in good health. This rearrangement joins TRBV2 to TRBJ2-7, with TRBD1 matching 11 bases. This CDR3 is CASSAGTGGTYEQYF. The CDR3 DNA sequence: TGTGCCAGCAGTGCCGGGACAGGGGGTACCTACGAGCAGTACTTC.